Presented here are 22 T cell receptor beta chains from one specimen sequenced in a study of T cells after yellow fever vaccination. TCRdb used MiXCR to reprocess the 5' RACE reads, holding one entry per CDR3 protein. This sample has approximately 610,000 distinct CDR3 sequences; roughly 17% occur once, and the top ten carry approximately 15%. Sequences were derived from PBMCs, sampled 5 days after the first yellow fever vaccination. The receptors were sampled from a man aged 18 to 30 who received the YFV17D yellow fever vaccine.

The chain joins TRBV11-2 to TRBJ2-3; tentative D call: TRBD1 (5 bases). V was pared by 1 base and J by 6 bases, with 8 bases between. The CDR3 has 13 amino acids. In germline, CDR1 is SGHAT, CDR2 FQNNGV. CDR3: CASSLGPGDTQYF. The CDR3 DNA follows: TGTGCCAGCAGCTTAGGCCCAGGGGATACGCAGTATTTT.

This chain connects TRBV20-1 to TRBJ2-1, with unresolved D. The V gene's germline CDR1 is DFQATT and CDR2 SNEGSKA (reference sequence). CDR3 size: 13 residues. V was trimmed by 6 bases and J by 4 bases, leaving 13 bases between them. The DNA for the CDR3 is TGCAGTGCCCCTCGGGTAACTTACAATGAGCAGTTCTTC. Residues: CSAPRVTYNEQFF.

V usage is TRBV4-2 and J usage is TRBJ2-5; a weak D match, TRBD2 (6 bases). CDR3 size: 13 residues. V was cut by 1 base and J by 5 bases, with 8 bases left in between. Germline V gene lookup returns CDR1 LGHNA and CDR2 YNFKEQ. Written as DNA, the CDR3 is TGTGCCAGCAGCCAAGGACTAGAGGAGACCCAGTACTTC. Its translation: CASSQGLEETQYF.

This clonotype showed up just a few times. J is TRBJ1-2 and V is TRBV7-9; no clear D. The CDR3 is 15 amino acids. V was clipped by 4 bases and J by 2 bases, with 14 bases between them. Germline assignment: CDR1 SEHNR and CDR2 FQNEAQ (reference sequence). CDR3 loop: CASSSHRARNYGYTF. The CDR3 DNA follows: TGTGCCAGCAGCTCCCACCGGGCTAGAAACTATGGCTACACCTTC.

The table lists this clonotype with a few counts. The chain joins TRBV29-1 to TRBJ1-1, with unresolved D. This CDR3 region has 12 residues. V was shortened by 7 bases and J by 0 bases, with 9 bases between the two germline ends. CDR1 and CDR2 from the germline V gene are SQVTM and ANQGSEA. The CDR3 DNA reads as TGCAGCGCCTGGGCGGTGAACACTGAAGCTTTCTTT. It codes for CSAWAVNTEAFF. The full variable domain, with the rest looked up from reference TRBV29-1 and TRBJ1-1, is SAVISQKPSRDICQRGTSLTIQCQVDSQVTMMFWYRQQPGQSLTLIATANQGSEATYESGFVIDKFPISRPNLTFSTLTVSNMSPEDSSIYLCSAWAVNTEAFFGQGTRLTVV.

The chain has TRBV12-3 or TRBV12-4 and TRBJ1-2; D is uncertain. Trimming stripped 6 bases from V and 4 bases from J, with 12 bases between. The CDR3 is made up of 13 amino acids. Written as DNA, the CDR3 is TGTGCCAGCAGGCGGGCCTCCCCCTATGGCTACACCTTC. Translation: CASRRASPYGYTF.

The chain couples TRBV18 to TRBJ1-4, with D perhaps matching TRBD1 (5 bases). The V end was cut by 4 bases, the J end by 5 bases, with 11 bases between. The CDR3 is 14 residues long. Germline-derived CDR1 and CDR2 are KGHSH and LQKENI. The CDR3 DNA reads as TGTGCCAGCTCACAAGGACACCAGAATGAAAAACTGTTTTTT. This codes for CASSQGHQNEKLFF.

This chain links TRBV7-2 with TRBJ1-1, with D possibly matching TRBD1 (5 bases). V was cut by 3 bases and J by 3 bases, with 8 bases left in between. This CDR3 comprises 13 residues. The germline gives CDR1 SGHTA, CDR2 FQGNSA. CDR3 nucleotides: TGTGCCAGCAGCTTTGGGGCGGACACTGAAGCTTTCTTT. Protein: CASSFGADTEAFF.

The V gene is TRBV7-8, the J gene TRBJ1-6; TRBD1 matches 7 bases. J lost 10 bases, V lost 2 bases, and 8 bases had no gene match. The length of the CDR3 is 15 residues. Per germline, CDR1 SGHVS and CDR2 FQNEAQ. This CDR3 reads CASSLQTGRLSPLHF. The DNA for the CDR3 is TGTGCCAGCAGCTTACAGACAGGGCGATTGTCACCCCTCCACTTT.

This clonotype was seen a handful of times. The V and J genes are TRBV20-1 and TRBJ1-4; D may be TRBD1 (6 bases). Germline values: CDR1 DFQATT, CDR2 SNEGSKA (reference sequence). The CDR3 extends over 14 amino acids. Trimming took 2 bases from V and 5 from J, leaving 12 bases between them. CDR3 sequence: CSARSGQTNEKLFF. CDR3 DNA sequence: TGCAGTGCTAGAAGCGGACAGACAAATGAAAAACTGTTTTTT.

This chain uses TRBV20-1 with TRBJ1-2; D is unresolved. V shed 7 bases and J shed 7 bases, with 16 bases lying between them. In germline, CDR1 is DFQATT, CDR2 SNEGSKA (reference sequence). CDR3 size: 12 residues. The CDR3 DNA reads TGCAGTGTAGTTATGGCCCGGGGTGGCTACACCTTC. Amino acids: CSVVMARGGYTF.

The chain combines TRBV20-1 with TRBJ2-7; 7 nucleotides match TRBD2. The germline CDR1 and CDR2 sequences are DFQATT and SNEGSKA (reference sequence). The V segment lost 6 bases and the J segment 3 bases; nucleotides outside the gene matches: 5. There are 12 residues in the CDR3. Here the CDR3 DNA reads TGCAGTGCGGGGAGGGGCAACTACGAGCAGTACGTC. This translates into CSAGRGNYEQYV.

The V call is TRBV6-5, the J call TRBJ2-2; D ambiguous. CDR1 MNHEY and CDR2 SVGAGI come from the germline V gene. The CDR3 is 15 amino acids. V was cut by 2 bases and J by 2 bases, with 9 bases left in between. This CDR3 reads CASSYAQPNTGELFF. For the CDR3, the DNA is TGTGCCAGCAGTTACGCCCAGCCCAACACCGGGGAGCTGTTTTTT.

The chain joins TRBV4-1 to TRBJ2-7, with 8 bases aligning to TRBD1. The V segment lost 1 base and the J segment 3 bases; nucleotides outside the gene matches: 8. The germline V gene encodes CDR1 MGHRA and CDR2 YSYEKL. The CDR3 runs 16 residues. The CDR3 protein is CASSQGSPGGLYEQYF. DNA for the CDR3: TGCGCCAGCAGCCAAGGATCCCCAGGGGGCCTCTACGAGCAGTACTTC.

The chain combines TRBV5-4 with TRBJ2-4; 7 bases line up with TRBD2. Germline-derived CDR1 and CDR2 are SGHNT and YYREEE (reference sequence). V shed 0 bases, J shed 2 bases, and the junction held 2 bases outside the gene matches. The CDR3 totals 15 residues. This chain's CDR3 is CASSLVGGTKNIQYF. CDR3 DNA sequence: TGTGCCAGCAGCTTGGTGGGGGGGACCAAAAACATTCAGTACTTC.

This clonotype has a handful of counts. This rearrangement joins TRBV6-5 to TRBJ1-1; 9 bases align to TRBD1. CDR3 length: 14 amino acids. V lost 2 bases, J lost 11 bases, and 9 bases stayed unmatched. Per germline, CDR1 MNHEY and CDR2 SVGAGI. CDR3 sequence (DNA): TGTGCCAGCAGTTACAGAACAGGGGGCGGTTCGGCTTTCTTT. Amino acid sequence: CASSYRTGGGSAFF.

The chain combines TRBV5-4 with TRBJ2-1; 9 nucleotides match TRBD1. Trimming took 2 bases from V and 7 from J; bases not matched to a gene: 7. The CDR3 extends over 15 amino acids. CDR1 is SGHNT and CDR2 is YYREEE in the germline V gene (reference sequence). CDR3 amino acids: CASSFGTGKGNEQFF. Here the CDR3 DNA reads TGTGCCAGCAGCTTCGGGACAGGGAAGGGGAATGAGCAGTTCTTC.

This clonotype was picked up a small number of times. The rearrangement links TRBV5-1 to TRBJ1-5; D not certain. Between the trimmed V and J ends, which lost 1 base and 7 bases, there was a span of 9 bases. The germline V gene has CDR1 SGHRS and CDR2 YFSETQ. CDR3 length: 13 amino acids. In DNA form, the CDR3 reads TGCGCCAGCAGCTTGATAGGGAACCAGCCCCAGCATTTT. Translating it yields CASSLIGNQPQHF.

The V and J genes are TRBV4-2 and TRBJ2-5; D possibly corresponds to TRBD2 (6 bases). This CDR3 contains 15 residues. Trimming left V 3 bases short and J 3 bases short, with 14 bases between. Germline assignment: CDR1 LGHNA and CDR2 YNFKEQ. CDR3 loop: CASSHGDPGEETQYF. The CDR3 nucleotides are TGTGCCAGCAGCCATGGAGACCCGGGGGAAGAGACCCAGTACTTC.

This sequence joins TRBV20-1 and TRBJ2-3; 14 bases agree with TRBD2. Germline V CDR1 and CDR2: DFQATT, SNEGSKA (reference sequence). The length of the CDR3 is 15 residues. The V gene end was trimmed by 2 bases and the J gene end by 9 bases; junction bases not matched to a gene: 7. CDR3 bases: TGCAGTGCTAGAAGGACTAGCGGGGGGTTGGGCACGCAGTATTTT. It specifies CSARRTSGGLGTQYF.

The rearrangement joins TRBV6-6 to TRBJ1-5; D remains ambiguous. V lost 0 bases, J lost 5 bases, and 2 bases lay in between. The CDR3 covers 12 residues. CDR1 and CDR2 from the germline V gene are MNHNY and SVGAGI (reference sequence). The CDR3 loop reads CASSYSDQPQHF. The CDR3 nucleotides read TGTGCCAGCAGTTACTCGGATCAGCCCCAGCATTTT.

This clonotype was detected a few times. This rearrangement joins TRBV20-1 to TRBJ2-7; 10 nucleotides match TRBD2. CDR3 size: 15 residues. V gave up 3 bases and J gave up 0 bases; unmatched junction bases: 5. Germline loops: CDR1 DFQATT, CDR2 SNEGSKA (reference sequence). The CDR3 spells CSASPLAGASYEQYF. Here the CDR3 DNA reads TGCAGTGCTAGTCCCCTAGCGGGGGCCTCCTACGAGCAGTACTTC.